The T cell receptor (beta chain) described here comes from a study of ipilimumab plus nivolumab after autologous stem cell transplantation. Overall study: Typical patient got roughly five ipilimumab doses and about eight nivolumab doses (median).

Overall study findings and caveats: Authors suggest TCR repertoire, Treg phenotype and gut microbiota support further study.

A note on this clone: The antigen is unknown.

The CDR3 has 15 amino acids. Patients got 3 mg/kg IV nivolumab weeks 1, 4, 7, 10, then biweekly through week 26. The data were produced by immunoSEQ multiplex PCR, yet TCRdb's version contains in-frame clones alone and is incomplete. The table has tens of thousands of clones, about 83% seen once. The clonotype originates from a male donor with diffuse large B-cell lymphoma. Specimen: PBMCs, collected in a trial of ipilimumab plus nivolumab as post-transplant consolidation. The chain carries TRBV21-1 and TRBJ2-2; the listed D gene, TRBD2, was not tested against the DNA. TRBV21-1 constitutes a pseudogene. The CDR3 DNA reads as TGTGCCAGCAGCAAAGCGGTCGCGGTCTCCGGGGAGCTGTTTTTT. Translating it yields CASSKAVAVSGELFF.